This TCR beta chain was sequenced for a study of OX40 agonist ivuxolimab in advanced cancers. The repertoire was sequenced with immunoSEQ multiplex PCR; TCRdb's copy has only in-frame clones and lacks some. The sample consists of roughly 15,000 clones, approximately 86% of them appearing once. Deletions cut 7 bases from V and 13 bases from J, with 17 bases between. The CDR3 has 11 residues. CDR1 and CDR2 (germline): GTSNPN, SVGIG (reference sequence). This chain joins TRBV30 and TRBJ2-1, with a weak D call TRBD2 (5 bases). This specimen was CD4+ or CD8+ T cells sorted from blood, taken in a trial of the OX40 agonist ivuxolimab. The TCR sequence derives from an adult with an advanced solid tumor such as melanoma, head and neck, liver or kidney cancer. Here the CDR3 DNA reads TGTGCCTCCCAGAGAGCTGGAGGTCAGTTCTTC. Translating it yields CASQRAGGQFF.